This TCR beta chain came from a study of blood T cells in healthy people across ages. Using a J-beta primer mix together with a sample-barcoded 5' primer, a second PCR was run for about 6 to 11 cycles. Every individual sample yielded 2.5 million or more paired-end reads (each containing CDR3). TCRdb analysed the 5' RACE reads with MiXCR anew, one entry per CDR3 protein. The sample contains about 640,000 distinct CDR3 sequences, under 70% of which appear only once. Germline V gene data show CDR1 as SGHDN and CDR2 as FVKESK. The CDR3 contains 16 residues. V lost 4 bases to trimming and J lost 8 bases, with 23 bases between them. Healthy individuals of Caucasian origin from Russia, aged roughly 6 to 90, served as donors. Per individual sample, total RNA of at least 6 micrograms was extracted.

The rearrangement joins TRBV14 to TRBJ1-2; a possible D gene is TRBD1 (5 bases). The specimen sequenced was blood. This clonotype originated in a man aged 60-69 years in good health. CDR3 DNA sequence: TGTGCCAGCAGCCCCGGGGTCGCCCAGGGTTACAGCGGCTACACCTTC. Translating it yields CASSPGVAQGYSGYTF.